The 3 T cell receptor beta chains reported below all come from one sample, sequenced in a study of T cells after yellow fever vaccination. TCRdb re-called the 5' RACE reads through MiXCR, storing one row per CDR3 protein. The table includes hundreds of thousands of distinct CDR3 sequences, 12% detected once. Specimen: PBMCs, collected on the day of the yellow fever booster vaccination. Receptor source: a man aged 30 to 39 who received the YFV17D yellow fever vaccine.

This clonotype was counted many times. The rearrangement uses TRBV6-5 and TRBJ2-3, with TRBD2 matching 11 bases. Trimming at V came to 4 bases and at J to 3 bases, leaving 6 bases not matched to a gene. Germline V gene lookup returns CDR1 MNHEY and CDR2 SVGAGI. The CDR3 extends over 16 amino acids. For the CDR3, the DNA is TGTGCCAGCAGTTGGTCGACTAGCGGGAAAACAGATACGCAGTATTTT. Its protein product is CASSWSTSGKTDTQYF.

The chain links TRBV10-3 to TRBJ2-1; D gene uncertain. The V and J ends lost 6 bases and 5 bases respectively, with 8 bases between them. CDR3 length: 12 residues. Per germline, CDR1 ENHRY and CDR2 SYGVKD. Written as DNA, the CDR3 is TGTGCCATCAGCGGGTTCGACAATGAGCAGTTCTTC. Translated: CAISGFDNEQFF.

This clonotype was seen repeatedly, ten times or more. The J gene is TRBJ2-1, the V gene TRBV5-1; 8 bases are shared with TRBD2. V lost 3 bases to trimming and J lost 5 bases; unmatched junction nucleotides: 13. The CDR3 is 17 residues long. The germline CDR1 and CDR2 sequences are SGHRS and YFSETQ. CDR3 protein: CASSSHRGLAGNNEQFF. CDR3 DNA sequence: TGCGCCAGCAGCTCCCATCGAGGCCTAGCGGGTAACAATGAGCAGTTCTTC.